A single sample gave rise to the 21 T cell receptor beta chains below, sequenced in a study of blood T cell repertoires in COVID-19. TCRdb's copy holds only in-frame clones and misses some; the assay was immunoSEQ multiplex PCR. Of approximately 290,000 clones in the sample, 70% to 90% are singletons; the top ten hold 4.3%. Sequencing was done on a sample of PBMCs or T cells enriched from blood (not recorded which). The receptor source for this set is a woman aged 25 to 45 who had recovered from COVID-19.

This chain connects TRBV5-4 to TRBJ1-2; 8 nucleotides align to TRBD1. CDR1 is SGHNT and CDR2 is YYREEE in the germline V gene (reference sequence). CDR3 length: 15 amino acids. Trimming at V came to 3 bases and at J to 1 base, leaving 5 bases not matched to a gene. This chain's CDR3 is CASSSRDRFNYGYTF. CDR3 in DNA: TGTGCCAGCAGCTCCCGGGACAGGTTTAACTATGGCTACACCTTC.

CDR3 sequence: CASRPQREGKNIQYF. CDR3 sequence (DNA): TGTGCCAGCCGGCCCCAGCGGGAGGGCAAAAACATTCAGTACTTC. The chain joins TRBV28 to TRBJ2-4, with 10 bases fitting TRBD2. Germline V gene sequence: CDR1 MDHEN, CDR2 SYDVKM. V was clipped by 8 bases and J by 3 bases; unmatched bases: 7. This CDR3 has 15 residues.

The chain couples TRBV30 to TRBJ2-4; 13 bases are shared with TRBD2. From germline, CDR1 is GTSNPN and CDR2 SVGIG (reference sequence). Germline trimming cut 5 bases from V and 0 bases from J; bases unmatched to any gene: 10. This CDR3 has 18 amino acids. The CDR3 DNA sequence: TGTGCCTGGGAAGCTTCCGGGACTAGCGGGGTAGCCAAAAACATTCAGTACTTC. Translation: CAWEASGTSGVAKNIQYF. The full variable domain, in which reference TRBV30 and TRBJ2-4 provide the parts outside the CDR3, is SQTIHQWPATLVQPVGSPLSLECTVEGTSNPNLYWYRQAAGRGLQLLFYSVGIGQISSEVPQNLSASRPQDRQFILSSKKLLLSDSGFYLCAWEASGTSGVAKNIQYFGAGTRLSVL.

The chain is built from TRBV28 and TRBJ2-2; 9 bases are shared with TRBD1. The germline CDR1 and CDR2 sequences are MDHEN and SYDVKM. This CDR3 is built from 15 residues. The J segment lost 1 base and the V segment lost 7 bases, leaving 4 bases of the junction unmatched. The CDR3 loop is CASTSGQGNTGELFF. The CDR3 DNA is TGTGCCAGCACGTCGGGACAGGGGAACACCGGGGAGCTGTTTTTT.

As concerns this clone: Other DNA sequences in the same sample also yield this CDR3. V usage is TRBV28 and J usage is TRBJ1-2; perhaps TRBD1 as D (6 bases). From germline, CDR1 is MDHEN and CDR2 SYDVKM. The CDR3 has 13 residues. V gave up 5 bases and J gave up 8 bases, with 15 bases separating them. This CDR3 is CASSLTGSAGYTF. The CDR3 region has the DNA TGTGCCAGCAGTCTCACAGGGTCGGCGGGCTACACCTTC.

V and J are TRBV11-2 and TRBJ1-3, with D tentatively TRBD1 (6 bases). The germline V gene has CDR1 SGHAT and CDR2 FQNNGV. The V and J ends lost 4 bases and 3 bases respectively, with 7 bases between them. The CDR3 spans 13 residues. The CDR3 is CASSSDSGNTIYF. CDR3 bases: TGTGCCAGCAGCTCGGACAGTGGAAACACCATATATTTT.

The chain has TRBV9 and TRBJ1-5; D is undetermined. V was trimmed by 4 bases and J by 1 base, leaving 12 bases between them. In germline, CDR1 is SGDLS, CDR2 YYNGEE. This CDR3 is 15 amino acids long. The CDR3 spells CASSPVPGSNQPQHF. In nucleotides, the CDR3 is TGTGCCAGCAGCCCTGTGCCCGGGAGCAATCAGCCCCAGCATTTT.

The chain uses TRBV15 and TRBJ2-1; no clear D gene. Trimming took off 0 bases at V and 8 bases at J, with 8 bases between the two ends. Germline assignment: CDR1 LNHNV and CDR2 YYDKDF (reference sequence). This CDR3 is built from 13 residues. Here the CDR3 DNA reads TGTGCCACCAGCAGAGATTTCGGTGATGAGCAGTTCTTC. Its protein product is CATSRDFGDEQFF. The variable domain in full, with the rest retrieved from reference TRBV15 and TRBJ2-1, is DAMVIQNPRYQVTQFGKPVTLSCSQTLNHNVMYWYQQKSSQAPKLLFHYYDKDFNNEADTPDNFQSRRPNTSFCFLDIRSPGLGDTAMYLCATSRDFGDEQFFGPGTRLTVL.

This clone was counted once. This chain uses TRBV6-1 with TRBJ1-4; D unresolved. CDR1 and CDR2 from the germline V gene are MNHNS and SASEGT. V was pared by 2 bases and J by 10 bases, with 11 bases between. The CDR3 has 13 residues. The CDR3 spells CASSESPRGKLFF. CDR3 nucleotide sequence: TGTGCCAGCAGTGAAAGCCCCAGAGGAAAACTGTTTTTT.

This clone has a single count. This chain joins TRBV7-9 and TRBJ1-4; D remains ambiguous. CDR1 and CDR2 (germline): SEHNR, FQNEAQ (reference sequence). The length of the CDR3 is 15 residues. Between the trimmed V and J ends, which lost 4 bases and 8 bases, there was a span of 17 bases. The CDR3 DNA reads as TGTGCCAGCAGCTCACCGGGCCCGCGGAGGGAAAAACTGTTTTTT. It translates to CASSSPGPRREKLFF.

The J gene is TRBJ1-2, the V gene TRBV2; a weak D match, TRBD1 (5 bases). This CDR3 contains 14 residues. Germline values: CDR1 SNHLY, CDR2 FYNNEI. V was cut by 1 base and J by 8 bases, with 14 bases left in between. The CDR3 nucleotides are TGTGCCAGCAGTGAAGAGGGGCTCGGCAAGGGCTACACCTTC. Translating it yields CASSEEGLGKGYTF. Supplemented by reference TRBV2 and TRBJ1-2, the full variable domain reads EPEVTQTPSHQVTQMGQEVILRCVPISNHLYFYWYRQILGQKVEFLVSFYNNEISEKSEIFDDQFSVERPDGSNFTLKIRSTKLEDSAMYFCASSEEGLGKGYTFGSGTRLTVV.

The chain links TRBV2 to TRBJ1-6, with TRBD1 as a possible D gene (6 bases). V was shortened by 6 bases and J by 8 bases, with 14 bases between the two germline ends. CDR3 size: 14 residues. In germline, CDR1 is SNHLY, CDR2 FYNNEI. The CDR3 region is CASRATGEYSPLHF. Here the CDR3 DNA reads TGTGCCAGCAGGGCGACAGGTGAATATTCACCCCTCCACTTT.

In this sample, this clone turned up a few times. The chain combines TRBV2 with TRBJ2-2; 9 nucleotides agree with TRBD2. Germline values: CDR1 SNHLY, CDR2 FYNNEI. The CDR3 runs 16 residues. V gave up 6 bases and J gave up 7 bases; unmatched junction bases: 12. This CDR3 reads CASREPSSGKGGELFF. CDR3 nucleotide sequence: TGTGCCAGCAGAGAGCCTTCTAGCGGGAAGGGCGGGGAGCTGTTTTTT. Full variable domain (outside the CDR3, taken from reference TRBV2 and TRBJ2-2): EPEVTQTPSHQVTQMGQEVILRCVPISNHLYFYWYRQILGQKVEFLVSFYNNEISEKSEIFDDQFSVERPDGSNFTLKIRSTKLEDSAMYFCASREPSSGKGGELFFGEGSRLTVL.

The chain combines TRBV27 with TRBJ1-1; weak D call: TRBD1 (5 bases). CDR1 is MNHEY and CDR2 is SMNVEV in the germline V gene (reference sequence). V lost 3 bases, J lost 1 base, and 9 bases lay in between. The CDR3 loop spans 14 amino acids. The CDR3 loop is CASSLDQGNTEAFF. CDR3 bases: TGTGCCAGCAGTTTGGATCAGGGGAACACTGAAGCTTTCTTT.

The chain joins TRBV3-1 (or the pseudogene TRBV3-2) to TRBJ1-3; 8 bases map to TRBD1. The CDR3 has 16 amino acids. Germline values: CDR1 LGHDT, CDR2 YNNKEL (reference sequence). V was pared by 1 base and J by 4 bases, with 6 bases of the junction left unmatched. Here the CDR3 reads CASSQGQGIFGNTIYF. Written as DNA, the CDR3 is TGTGCCAGCAGCCAAGGACAGGGGATATTCGGAAACACCATATATTTT.

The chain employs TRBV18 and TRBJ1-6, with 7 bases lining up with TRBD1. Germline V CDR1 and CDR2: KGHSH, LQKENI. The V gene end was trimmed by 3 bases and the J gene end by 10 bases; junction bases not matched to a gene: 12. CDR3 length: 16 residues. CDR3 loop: CASSPRGNRGESPLHF. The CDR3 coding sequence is TGTGCCAGCTCACCCAGAGGTAACAGGGGTGAATCACCCCTCCACTTT. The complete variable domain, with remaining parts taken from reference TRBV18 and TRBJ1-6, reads NAGVMQNPRHLVRRRGQEARLRCSPMKGHSHVYWYRQLPEEGLKFMVYLQKENIIDESGMPKERFSAEFPKEGPSILRIQQVVRGDSAAYFCASSPRGNRGESPLHFGNGTRLTVT.

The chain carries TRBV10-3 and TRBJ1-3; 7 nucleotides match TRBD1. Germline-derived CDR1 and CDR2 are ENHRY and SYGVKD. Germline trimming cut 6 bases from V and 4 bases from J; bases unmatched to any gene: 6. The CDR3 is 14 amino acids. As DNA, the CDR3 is TGTGCCATCAGGGCCGGGACAGAAGGAAACACCATATATTTT. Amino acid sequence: CAIRAGTEGNTIYF.

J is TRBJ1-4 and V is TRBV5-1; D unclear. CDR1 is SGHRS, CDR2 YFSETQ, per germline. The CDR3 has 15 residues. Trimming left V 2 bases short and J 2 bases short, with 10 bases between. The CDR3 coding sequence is TGCGCCAGCAGCTTAAACGTAGCGACTAATGAAAAACTGTTTTTT. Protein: CASSLNVATNEKLFF.

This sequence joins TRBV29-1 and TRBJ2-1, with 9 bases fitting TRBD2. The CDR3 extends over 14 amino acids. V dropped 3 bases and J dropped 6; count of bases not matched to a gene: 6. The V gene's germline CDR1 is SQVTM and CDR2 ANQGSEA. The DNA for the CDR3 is TGCAGCGTTGATCTCGCGGGGGGGGGCAATGAGCAGTTCTTC. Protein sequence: CSVDLAGGGNEQFF.

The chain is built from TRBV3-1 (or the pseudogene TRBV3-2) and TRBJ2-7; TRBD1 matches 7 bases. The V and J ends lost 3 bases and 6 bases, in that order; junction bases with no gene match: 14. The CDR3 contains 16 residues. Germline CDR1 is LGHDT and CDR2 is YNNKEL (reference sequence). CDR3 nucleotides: TGTGCCAGCAGCCATACGGAAGGGGGCGCGGGTCGCGAGCAGTACTTC. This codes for CASSHTEGGAGREQYF.

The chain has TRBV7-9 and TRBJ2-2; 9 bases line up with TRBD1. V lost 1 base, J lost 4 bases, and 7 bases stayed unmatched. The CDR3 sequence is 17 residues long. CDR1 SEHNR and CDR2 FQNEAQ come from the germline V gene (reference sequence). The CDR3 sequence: CASSLGFGQGPTGELFF. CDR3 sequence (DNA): TGTGCCAGCAGCTTAGGTTTCGGACAGGGGCCCACCGGGGAGCTGTTTTTT.